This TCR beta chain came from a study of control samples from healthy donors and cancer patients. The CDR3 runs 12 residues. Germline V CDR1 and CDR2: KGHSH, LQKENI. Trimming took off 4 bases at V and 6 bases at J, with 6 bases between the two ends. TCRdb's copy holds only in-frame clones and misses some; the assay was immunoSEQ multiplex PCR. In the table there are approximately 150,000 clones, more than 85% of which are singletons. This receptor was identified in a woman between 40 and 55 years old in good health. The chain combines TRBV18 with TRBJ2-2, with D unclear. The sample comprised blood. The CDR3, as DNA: TGTGCCAGCTCACAGGGTCCCGGGGAGCTGTTTTTT. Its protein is CASSQGPGELFF.